This record concerns one TCR beta chain sequence. It lacks a known antigen. The CDR3 sequence holds 15 residues, the cysteine and phenylalanine included. The nucleotide record is missing. From the germline V gene (reference sequence), CDR1 is SEHNR and CDR2 is FQNEAQ. This record comes from a study of monozygotic twins with inflammatory bowel disease (dated by TCRdb to about 2019). About the investigation overall: The full study comprised some 30 monozygotic twin pairs: nine German pairs (four IBD-concordant, five IBD-discordant) and 19 IBD-discordant Danish pairs. The search for disease-associated traits relied mainly on comparing, within discordant pairs, IBD patients with their genetically identical healthy co-twins. Each individual had, on average, about 151 000 unique TCRalpha sequences and 181 000 unique TCRbeta sequences available for analysis. Broad study findings and their caveats: Distinction between different T cell subtypes could not be achieved in the analysis. IBD patients shared fewer clonotypes with other individuals than healthy twins did, most markedly in patients showing signs of disease activity. Measured by the inverse Simpson index, TCRbeta repertoire diversity was lower in IBD patients than in their healthy co-twins. No single strong signal or clonotype linked to IBD turned up in the results, so the idea that one exists was not supported. Background noise and inter-individual variability may have been introduced into the repertoires by the differing immunosuppressive treatments among patients. Repertoire similarity did not differ between concordant and discordant twins, possibly due to limited statistical power.

An approximately 2.5 ml peripheral blood sample was drawn into PAXgene tubes per donor and stored at -80°C. Without any T cell sorting, total RNA was extracted from whole blood using the PAXgene blood miRNA kit on an automated QIAcube. Deep TCRalpha and TCRbeta repertoire profiling with unique molecular barcoding was performed on peripheral blood of monozygotic twin pairs concordant or discordant for inflammatory bowel disease. For every twin pair, smoking habits were documented, and each individual was categorised as a current, former or never smoker. The library was generated by 5' RACE. Preparation of each TCR library used around 3.5 ug of total RNA. cDNA was synthesized with SMARTScribe reverse transcriptase in eight separate reactions per sample. During cDNA synthesis, unique molecular identifiers containing a 6-nucleotide sample barcode were introduced by template switching. TCRalpha and TCRbeta cDNA was amplified by two nested PCRs of about 15 and 9 cycles, with bead purification after each PCR. Before amplification, the cDNA was treated with uracil DNA-glycosylase and purified using the QIAquick PCR purification kit. In the second PCR, Illumina TruSeq-compatible adapters and sample-specific barcodes were added. TapeStation and Qubit were used to check library quality and concentration, and 5 ng of each library went into the pool. Sequencing of pooled libraries was carried out on an Illumina HiSeq2500 single-index Rapid Run using 2 x 100 bp reads and custom sequencing primers. The study's own analysis went as follows. MiGEC version 1.2.6 was used for UMI-based consensus assembly, which corrected PCR and sequencing errors. V(D)J alignment, clonotype assembly and CDR3 extraction were performed with MiXCR version 2.1.1. Gene usage, clonotype sharing and MAIT/NKT TCR abundance were normalised by analysing the top 1000, 10 000 and 20 000 clonotypes per sample. After downsampling to 27 000 UMIs, diversity was calculated as the inverse Simpson index using the vegan R package. Statistical testing used paired Mann-Whitney U tests on the discordant twin pairs and applied Benjamini-Hochberg correction for multiple testing. The reads underwent TCRdb reprocessing, giving one record for each CDR3 protein sequence and no DNA. None of the V and J calls come from the authors' own analysis; TCRdb made them. The table kept for this sample lists 150,000 to 200,000 distinct CDR3 sequences. The ten largest clonotypes hold roughly 2.4% of the sample.

The receptor's source is a human donor with ulcerative colitis or Crohn's disease, or a healthy co-twin of an affected twin (not recorded which). The sequenced sample consisted of blood. The sequence links TRBV7-9 to TRBJ1-6; lacking DNA, the TRBD1 call made by TCRdb goes unchecked. CDR3 loop: CASRTRGGVNSPLHF.